This T cell receptor beta chain was found in a study of T-cell memory formation after mild COVID-19. For the study at large: For the most part, TCR clusters were specific to one donor. General study results and limits: CD4/CD8 balance characterized clones contracting day 15 to 85, and CD4+ skew characterized later expanders. Researchers report contracting CD4+ clones mostly in CM and EM, with CD8+ clones in EMRA.

Germline lookup yields CDR1 KGHSH and CDR2 LQKENI. Trimming shortened V by 6 bases and J by 3 bases, and 14 bases separated the two germline ends. The CDR3 spans 14 residues. TCRdb itself ran the 5' RACE reads through MiXCR, one entry per CDR3 protein. The table includes approximately 490,000 distinct CDR3 sequences, over 20% detected once. Note on this clonotype: Its antigen is as yet unknown.

V usage is TRBV18 and J usage is TRBJ1-1, with D unresolved. The sequenced sample was PBMCs or a T cell subset sorted from them (not recorded which). The sequence came from an adult woman who had mild COVID-19 (a few samples of this study predate the infection). Cell type and time point are not known. CDR3 sequence reads: CASSMTPADTEAFF. CDR3 nucleotide sequence: TGTGCCAGCTCGATGACACCGGCGGACACTGAAGCTTTCTTT. Complete variable domain (other parts from reference TRBV18 and TRBJ1-1): NAGVMQNPRHLVRRRGQEARLRCSPMKGHSHVYWYRQLPEEGLKFMVYLQKENIIDESGMPKERFSAEFPKEGPSILRIQQVVRGDSAAYFCASSMTPADTEAFFGQGTRLTVV.